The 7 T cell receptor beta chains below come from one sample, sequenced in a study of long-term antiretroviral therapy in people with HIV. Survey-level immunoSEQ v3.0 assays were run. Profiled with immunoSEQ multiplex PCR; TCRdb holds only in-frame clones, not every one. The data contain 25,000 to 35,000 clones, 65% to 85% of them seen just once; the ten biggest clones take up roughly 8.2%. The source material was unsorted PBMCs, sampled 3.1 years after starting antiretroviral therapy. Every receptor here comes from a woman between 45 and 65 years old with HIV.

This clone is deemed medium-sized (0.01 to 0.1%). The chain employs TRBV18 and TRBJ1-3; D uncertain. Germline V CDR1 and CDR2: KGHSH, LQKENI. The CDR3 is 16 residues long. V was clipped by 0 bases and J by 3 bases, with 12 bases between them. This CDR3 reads CASSPPPLGHGNTIYF. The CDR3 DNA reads TGTGCCAGCTCACCACCGCCCTTGGGCCATGGAAACACCATATATTTT.

The CDR3 coding sequence is TGTGCCAGCAGTTTTGACAATCAAGGAAACACCATATATTTT. Protein: CASSFDNQGNTIYF. The chain joins TRBV5-4 to TRBJ1-3; D not resolved. This CDR3 region has 14 residues. V was trimmed by 5 bases and J by 4 bases, leaving 13 bases between them. Germline-derived CDR1 and CDR2 are SGHNT and YYREEE (reference sequence).

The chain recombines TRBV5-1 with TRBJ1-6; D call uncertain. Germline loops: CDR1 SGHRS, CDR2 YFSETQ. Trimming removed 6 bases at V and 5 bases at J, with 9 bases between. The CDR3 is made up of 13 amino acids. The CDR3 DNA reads TGCGCCAGCAAGGTGAAAGATAATTCACCCCTCCACTTT. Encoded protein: CASKVKDNSPLHF.

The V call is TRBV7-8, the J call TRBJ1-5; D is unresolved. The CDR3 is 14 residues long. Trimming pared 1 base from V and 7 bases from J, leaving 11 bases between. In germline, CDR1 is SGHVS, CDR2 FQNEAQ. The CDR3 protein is CASSLEGWKQPQHF. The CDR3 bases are TGTGCCAGCAGCTTAGAAGGCTGGAAACAGCCCCAGCATTTT.

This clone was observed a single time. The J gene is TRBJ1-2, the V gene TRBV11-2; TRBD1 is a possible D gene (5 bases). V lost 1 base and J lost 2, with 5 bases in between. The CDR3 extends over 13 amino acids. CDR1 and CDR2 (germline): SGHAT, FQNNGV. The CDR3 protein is CASSLGQNYGYTF. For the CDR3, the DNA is TGTGCCAGCAGCTTAGGACAGAACTATGGCTACACCTTC.

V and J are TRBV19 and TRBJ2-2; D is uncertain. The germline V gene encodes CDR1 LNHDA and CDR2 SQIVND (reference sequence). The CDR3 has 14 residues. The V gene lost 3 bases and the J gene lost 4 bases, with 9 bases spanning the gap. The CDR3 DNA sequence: TGTGCCAGTAGTATTGACACCTCCACCGGGGAGCTGTTTTTT. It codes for CASSIDTSTGELFF.

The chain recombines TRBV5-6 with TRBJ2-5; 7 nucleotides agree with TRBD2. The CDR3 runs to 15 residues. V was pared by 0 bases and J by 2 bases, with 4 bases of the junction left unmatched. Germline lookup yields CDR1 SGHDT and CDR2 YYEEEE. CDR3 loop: CASSLVLAVQETQYF. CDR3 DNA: TGTGCCAGCAGCTTGGTCCTAGCGGTTCAAGAGACCCAGTACTTC.